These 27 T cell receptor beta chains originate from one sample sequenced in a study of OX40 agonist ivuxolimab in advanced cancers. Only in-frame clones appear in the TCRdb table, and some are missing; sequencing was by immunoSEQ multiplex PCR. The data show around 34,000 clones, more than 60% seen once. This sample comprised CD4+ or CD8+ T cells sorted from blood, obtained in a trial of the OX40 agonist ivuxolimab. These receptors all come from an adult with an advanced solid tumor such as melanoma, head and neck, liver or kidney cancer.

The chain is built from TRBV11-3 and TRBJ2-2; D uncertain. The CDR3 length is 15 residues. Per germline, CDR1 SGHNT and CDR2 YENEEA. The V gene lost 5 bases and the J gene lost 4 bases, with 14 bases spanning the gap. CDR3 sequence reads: CASSPGTSLTGELFF. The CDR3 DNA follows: TGTGCCAGCAGCCCCGGCACATCTCTCACCGGGGAGCTGTTTTTT.

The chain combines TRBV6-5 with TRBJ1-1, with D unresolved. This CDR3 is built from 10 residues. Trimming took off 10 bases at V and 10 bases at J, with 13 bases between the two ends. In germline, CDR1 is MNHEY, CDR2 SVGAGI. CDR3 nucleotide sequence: TGTGCCACCCCCCTTCCCCCAGCTTTCTTT. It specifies CATPLPPAFF.

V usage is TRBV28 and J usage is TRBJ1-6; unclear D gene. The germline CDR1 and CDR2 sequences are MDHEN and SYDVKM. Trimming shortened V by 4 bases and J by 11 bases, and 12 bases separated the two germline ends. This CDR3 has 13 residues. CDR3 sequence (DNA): TGTGCCAGCAGTTCTTACAGCGGCACACCCCTCCACTTT. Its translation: CASSSYSGTPLHF.

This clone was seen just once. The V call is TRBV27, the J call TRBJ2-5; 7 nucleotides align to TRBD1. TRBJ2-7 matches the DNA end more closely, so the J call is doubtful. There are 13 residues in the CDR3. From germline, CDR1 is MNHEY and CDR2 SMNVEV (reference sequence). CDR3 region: CASSLGQPYEQYF. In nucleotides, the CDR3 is TGTGCCAGCAGTCTGGGACAGCCCTACGAGCAGTACTTC.

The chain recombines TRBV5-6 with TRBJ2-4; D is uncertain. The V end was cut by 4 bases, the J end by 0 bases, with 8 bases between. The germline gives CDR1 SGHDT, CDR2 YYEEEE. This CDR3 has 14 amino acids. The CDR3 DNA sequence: TGTGCCAGCAGCCTGGCCCTAGCCAAAAACATTCAGTACTTC. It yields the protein CASSLALAKNIQYF.

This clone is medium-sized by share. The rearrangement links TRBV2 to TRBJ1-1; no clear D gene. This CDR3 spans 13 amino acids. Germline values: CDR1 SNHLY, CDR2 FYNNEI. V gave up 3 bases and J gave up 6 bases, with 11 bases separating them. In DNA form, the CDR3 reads TGTGCCAGCAGTGAGGATCCTGTGGCTGAAGCTTTCTTT. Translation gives CASSEDPVAEAFF.

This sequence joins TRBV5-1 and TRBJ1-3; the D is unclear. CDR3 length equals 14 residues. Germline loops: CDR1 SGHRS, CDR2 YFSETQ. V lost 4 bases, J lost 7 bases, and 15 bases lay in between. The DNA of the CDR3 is TGCGCCAGCAGCGACGGGATACCCGGCAACACCATATATTTT. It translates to CASSDGIPGNTIYF.

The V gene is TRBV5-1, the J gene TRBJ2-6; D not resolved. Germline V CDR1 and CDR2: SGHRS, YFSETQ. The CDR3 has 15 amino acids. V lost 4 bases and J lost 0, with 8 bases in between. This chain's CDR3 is CASSPQHSGANVLTF. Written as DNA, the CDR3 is TGCGCCAGCAGCCCTCAGCACTCTGGGGCCAACGTCCTGACTTTC.

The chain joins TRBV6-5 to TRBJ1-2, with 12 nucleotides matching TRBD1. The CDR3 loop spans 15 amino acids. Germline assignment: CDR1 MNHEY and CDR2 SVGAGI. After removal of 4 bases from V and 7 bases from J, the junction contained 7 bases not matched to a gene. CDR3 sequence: CASSFRDRGRSGYTF. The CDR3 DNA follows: TGTGCCAGCAGTTTCCGGGACAGGGGGCGAAGTGGCTACACCTTC.

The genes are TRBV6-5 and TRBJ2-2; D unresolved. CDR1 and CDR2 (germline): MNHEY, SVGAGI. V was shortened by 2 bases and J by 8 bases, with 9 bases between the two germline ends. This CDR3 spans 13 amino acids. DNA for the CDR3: TGTGCCAGCAGTTACCCTCCGGCTGGGGAGCTGTTTTTT. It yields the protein CASSYPPAGELFF.

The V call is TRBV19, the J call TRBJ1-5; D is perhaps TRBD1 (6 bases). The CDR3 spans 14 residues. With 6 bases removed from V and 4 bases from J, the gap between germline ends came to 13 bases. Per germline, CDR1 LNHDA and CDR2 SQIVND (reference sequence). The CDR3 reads CASRYREVNQPQHF. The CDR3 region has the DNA TGTGCCAGTAGGTACAGGGAGGTAAATCAGCCCCAGCATTTT.

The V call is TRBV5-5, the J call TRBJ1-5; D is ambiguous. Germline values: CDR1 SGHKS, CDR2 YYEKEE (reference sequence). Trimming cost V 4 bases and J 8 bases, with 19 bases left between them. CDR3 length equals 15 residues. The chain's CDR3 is CASSPWRTYGKPQHF. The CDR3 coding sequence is TGTGCCAGCAGCCCTTGGAGGACCTACGGAAAGCCCCAGCATTTT.

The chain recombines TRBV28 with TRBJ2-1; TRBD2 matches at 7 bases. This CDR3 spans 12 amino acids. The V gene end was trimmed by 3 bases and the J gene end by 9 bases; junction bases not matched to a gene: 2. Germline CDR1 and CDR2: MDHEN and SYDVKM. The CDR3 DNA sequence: TGTGCCAGCAGTTTCACGGGGGGTGAGCAGTTCTTC. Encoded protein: CASSFTGGEQFF.

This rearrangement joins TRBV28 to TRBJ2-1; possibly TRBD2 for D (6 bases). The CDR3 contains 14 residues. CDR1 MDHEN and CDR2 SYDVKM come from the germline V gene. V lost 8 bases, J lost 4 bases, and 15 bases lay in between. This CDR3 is CASSGREDYNEQFF. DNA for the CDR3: TGTGCCAGCTCGGGCAGGGAGGATTACAATGAGCAGTTCTTC. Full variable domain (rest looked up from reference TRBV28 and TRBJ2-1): DVKVTQSSRYLVKRTGEKVFLECVQDMDHENMFWYRQDPGLGLRLIYFSYDVKMKEKGDIPEGYSVSREKKERFSLILESASTNQTSMYLCASSGREDYNEQFFGPGTRLTVL.

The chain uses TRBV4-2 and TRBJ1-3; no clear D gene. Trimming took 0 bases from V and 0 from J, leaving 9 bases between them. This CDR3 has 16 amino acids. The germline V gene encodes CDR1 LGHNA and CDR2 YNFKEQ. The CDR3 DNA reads TGTGCCAGCAGCCAAGACCGGCGGAGCTCTGGAAACACCATATATTTT. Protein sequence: CASSQDRRSSGNTIYF.

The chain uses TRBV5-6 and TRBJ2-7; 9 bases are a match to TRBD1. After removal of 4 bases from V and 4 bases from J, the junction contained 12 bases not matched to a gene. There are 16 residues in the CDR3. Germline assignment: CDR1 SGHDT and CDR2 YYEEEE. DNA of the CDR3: TGTGCCAGCAGCCTTCCCGGGACAGGGTCGGAATACGAGCAGTACTTC. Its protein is CASSLPGTGSEYEQYF.

The CDR3 sequence: CASRGTFYNEQFF. CDR3 bases: TGTGCCAGCAGGGGAACTTTTTACAATGAGCAGTTCTTC. This chain uses TRBV5-8 with TRBJ2-1, with D unclear. Trimming stripped 5 bases from V and 4 bases from J, with 10 bases between. The germline CDR1 and CDR2 sequences are SGHTS and YDEGEE. The CDR3 is 13 amino acids.

The CDR3 DNA sequence: TGTGCCAGTAGTATTGGGCACTATAGCAATCAGCCCCAGCATTTT. Translation: CASSIGHYSNQPQHF. This chain uses TRBV19 with TRBJ1-5; D gene uncertain. The V gene lost 3 bases and the J gene lost 0 bases, with 9 bases spanning the gap. Germline CDR1 reads LNHDA; CDR2 reads SQIVND (reference sequence). The CDR3 is 15 residues long.

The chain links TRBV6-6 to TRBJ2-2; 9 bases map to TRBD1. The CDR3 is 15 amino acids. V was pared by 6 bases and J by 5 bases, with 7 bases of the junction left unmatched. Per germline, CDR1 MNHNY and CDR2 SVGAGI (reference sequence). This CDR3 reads CASRKGQGDTGELFF. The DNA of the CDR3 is TGTGCCAGCAGGAAGGGACAGGGTGATACCGGGGAGCTGTTTTTT.

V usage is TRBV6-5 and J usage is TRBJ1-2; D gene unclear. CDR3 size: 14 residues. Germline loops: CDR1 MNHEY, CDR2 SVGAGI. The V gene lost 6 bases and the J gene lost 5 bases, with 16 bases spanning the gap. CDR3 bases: TGTGCCAGCAGGGCGAGACGCCCCCCTTATGGCTACACCTTC. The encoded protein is CASRARRPPYGYTF.

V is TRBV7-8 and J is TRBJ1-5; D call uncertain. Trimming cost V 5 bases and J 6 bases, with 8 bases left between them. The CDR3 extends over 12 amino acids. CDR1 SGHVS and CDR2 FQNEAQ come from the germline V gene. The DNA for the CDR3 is TGTGCCAGCAGCGGTGGTGGTCAGCCCCAGCATTTT. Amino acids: CASSGGGQPQHF.

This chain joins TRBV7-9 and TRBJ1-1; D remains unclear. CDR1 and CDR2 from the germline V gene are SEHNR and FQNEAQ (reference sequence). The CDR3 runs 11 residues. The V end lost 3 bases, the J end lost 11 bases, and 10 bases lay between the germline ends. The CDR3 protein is CASSFLEWAFF. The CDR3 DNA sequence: TGTGCCAGCAGCTTTTTGGAGTGGGCTTTCTTT.

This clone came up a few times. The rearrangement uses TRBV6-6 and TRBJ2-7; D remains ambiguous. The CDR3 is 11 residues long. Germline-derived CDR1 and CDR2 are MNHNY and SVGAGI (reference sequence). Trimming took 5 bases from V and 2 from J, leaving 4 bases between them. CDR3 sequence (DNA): TGTGCCAGCAGTGAACCCTACGAGCAGTACTTC. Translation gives CASSEPYEQYF.

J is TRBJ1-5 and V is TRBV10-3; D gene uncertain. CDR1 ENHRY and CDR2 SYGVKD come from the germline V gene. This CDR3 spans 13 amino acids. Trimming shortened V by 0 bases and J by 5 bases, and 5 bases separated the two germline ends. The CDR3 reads CAISESYDQPQHF. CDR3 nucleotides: TGTGCCATCAGTGAGTCGTATGATCAGCCCCAGCATTTT.

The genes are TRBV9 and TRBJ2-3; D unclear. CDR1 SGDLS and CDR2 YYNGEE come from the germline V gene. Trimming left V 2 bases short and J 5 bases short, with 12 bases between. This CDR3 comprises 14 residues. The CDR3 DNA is TGTGCCAGCAGCGTGGACCCTAAGGGAGATACGCAGTATTTT. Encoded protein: CASSVDPKGDTQYF.

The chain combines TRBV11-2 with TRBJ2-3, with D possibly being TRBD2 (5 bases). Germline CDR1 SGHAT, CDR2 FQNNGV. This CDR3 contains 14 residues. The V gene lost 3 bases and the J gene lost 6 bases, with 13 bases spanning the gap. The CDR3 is CASSFNIGEDTQYF. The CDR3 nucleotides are TGTGCCAGCAGCTTCAATATTGGGGAGGATACGCAGTATTTT.

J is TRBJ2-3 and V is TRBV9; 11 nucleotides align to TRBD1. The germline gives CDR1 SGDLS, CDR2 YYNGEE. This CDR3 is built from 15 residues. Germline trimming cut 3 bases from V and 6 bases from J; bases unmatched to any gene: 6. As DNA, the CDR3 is TGTGCCAGCAGCGGTGCCGGGACAGGGGGTGATACGCAGTATTTT. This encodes CASSGAGTGGDTQYF.